This T cell receptor (beta chain) was obtained from a study of T-cell reconstitution after alpha-beta-depleted transplantation in children. This clonotype appeared many times. Its antigen is currently unknown. Study observations and caveats: Two months or so post-transplant, alpha-beta T cells reportedly derived from several hundred expanded graft clones. Surviving recipient T cells and thymic progenitors accounted for the high day-60 TCRbeta diversity observed in some patients. Once a year had passed after transplant, T-cell counts and diversity came mostly from newly produced T cells.

Using unique molecular identifiers, the investigators prepared the TCRbeta library. TCRdb analysed the PCR reads with MiXCR anew, one entry per CDR3 protein. The data hold about 470,000 distinct CDR3 sequences, with around 46% observed a single time. Per germline, CDR1 SGHRS and CDR2 YFSETQ. Deletions cut 0 bases from V and 3 bases from J, with 16 bases between. This CDR3 region has 16 residues. The chain joins TRBV5-1 to TRBJ2-7; D uncertain. The origin of this receptor is a girl aged 2-9 years with aplastic anemia, due to receive a stem cell transplant. Sequences were derived from PBMCs, sampled before TCRalphabeta/CD19-depleted stem cell transplant. In DNA form, the CDR3 reads TGCGCCAGCAGCTTGGATCCGGAACAGAACTACTACGAGCAGTACTTC. It is translated as CASSLDPEQNYYEQYF.